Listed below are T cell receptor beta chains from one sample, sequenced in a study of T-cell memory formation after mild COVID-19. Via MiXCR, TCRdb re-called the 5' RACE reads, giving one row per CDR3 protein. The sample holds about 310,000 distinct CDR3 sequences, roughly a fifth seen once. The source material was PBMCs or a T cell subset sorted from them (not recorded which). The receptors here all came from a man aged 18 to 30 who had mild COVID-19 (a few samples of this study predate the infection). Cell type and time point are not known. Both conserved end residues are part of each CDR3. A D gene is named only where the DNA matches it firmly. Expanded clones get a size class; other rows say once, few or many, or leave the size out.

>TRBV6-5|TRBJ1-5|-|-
CASSPRTNLGNQPQHF
TGTGCCAGCAGTCCGCGGACGAACCTGGGCAATCAGCCCCAGCATTTT
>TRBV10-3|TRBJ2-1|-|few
CAISVSGVNEQFF
TGTGCCATCAGTGTCTCAGGGGTCAATGAGCAGTTCTTC
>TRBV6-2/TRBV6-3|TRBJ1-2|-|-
CASRSGTKGGYTF
TGTGCCAGCAGATCCGGGACGAAAGGGGGCTACACCTTC
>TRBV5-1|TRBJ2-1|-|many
CASSLRRVNEQFF
TGCGCCAGCAGCTTGAGGAGGGTGAATGAGCAGTTCTTC
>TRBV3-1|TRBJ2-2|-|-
CASSQAQYTGELFF
TGTGCCAGCAGCCAGGCTCAGTACACCGGGGAGCTGTTTTTT
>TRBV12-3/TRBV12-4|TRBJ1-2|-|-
CASSLGPPDYGYTF
TGTGCCAGCAGTTTAGGCCCGCCGGACTATGGCTACACCTTC
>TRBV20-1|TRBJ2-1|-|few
CSARTAGTTLIYEQFF
TGCAGTGCTAGAACTGCCGGGACCACCTTGATCTATGAGCAGTTCTTC
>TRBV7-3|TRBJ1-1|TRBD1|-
CASSFTGGKSTEAFF
TGTGCCAGCAGCTTCACAGGGGGAAAGTCTACTGAAGCTTTCTTT
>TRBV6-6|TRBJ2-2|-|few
CASSPATRSTGELFF
TGTGCCAGCAGTCCTGCGACCCGGAGCACCGGGGAGCTGTTTTTT
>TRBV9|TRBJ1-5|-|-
CASSIGPGAYQPQHF
TGTGCCAGCAGCATCGGACCGGGAGCTTATCAGCCCCAGCATTTT
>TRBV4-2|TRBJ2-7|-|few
CASSQTGQIHEQYF
TGTGCCAGCAGCCAGACCGGACAAATCCACGAGCAGTACTTC
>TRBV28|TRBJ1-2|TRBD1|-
CASSSGIDRGWDGYTF
TGTGCCAGCAGTTCAGGCATAGACAGGGGATGGGATGGCTACACCTTC
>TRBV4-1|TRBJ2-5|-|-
CASSQETGKETQYF
TGCGCCAGCAGCCAAGAGACGGGGAAAGAGACCCAGTACTTC
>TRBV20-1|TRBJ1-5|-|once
CSARFSGLLNQPQHF
TGCAGTGCTAGATTCTCGGGACTCCTCAATCAGCCCCAGCATTTT
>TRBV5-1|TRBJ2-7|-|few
CASSLGTYGSYEQYF
TGCGCCAGCAGCTTGGGGACCTATGGATCCTACGAGCAGTACTTC
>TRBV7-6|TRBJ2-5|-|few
CASSRTLETQYF
TGTGCCAGCAGCCGGACATTAGAGACCCAGTACTTC
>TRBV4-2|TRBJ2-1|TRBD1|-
CASSQEYTGGGNNEQFF
TGTGCCAGCAGCCAAGAGTACACAGGGGGCGGAAACAATGAGCAGTTCTTC
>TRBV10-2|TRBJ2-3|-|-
CASSEEAGSTDTQYF
TGCGCCAGCAGTGAGGAGGCGGGGAGCACAGATACGCAGTATTTT
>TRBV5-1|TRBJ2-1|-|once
CASSPLAALGYNEQFF
TGCGCCAGCAGCCCCCTGGCAGCGCTTGGCTACAATGAGCAGTTCTTC
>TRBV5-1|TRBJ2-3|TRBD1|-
CASSRRQGTQYF
TGCGCCAGCAGCCGCAGACAGGGCACGCAGTATTTT
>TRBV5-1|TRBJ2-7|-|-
CASSLGRDEQYF
TGCGCCAGCAGCTTGGGAAGGGACGAGCAGTACTTC
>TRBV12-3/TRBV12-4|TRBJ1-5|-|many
CASSLALGGNQPQHF
TGTGCCAGCAGTTTAGCTCTAGGGGGCAATCAGCCCCAGCATTTT
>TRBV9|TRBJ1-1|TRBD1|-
CASSVLDRDTEAFF
TGTGCCAGCAGCGTCCTGGACAGGGACACTGAAGCTTTCTTT
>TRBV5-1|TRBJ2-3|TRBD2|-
CASRPIQTSGPTDTQYF
TGCGCCAGCAGACCCATTCAGACTAGCGGCCCCACAGATACGCAGTATTTT
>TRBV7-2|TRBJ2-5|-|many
CASSRGDYQETQYF
TGTGCCAGCAGCCGCGGGGACTACCAAGAGACCCAGTACTTC
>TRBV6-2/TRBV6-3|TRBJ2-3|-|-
CASSYPPTDTQYF
TGTGCCAGCAGTTACCCCCCTACAGATACGCAGTATTTT
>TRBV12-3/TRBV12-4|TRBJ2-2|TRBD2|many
CASSMALAGVTGELFF
TGTGCCAGCAGTATGGCACTAGCGGGGGTCACCGGGGAGCTGTTTTTT
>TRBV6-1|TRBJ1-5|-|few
CASSILGSLDSNQPQHF
TGTGCCAGCAGTATTCTGGGGAGCCTTGATAGCAATCAGCCCCAGCATTTT
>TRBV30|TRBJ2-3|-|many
CAWNRDFTDTQYF
TGTGCCTGGAACAGGGATTTCACAGATACGCAGTATTTT
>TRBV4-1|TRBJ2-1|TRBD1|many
CASSQGDEQFF
TGTGCCAGCAGCCAGGGGGATGAGCAGTTCTTC
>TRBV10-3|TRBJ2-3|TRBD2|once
CAVMPAGEWADTQYF
TGTGCCGTGATGCCAGCGGGGGAATGGGCAGATACGCAGTATTTT
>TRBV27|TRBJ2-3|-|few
CASSLLPAADTQYF
TGTGCCAGCAGTCTCCTACCCGCGGCAGATACGCAGTATTTT
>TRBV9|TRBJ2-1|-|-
CASSTSNEQFF
TGTGCCAGCAGTACCTCCAATGAGCAGTTCTTC
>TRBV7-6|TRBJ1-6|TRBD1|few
CASSPDRAYNSPLHF
TGTGCCAGCAGCCCGGACAGGGCCTATAATTCACCCCTCCACTTT
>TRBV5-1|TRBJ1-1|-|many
CASSLFGENTEAFF
TGCGCCAGCAGCTTGTTTGGGGAGAACACTGAAGCTTTCTTT
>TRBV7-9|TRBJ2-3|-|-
CASSLEPLSTDTQYF
TGTGCCAGCAGCTTAGAACCCCTTAGCACAGATACGCAGTATTTT
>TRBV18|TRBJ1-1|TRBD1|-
CASSPGQGEVMTEAFF
TGTGCCAGCTCTCCCGGACAGGGTGAAGTGATGACTGAAGCTTTCTTT
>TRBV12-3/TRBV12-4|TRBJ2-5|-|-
CASTRGLGVQETQYF
TGTGCCAGCACCCGCGGGCTAGGGGTCCAAGAGACCCAGTACTTC
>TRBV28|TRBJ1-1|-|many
CASSFGGRPEAFF
TGTGCCAGCAGTTTCGGTGGAAGGCCTGAAGCTTTCTTT
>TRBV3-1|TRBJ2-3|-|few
CASKGEVTDTQYF
TGTGCCAGCAAGGGTGAAGTAACAGATACGCAGTATTTT
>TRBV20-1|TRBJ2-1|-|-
CSARAGIYSYNEQFF
TGCAGTGCTAGAGCCGGGATTTACTCCTACAATGAGCAGTTCTTC
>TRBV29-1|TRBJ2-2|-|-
CSVRYTGELFF
TGCAGCGTCCGGTACACCGGGGAGCTGTTTTTT
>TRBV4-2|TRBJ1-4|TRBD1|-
CASSPSPGTGLNEKLFF
TGTGCCAGCAGCCCCTCGCCCGGGACAGGCCTAAATGAAAAACTGTTTTTT
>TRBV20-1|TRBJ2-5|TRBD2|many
CSARIAGGPEETQYF
TGCAGTGCTAGAATAGCGGGGGGCCCGGAAGAGACCCAGTACTTC
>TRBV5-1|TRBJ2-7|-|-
CASSLPYYDEQYF
TGCGCCAGCAGCTTACCCTATTATGACGAGCAGTACTTC
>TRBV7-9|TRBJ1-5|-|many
CASSPLGGQDQPQHF
TGTGCCAGCAGCCCTTTGGGGGGGCAGGATCAGCCCCAGCATTTT
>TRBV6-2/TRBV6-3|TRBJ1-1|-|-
CASSQYMNTEAFF
TGTGCCAGCAGTCAATACATGAACACTGAAGCTTTCTTT
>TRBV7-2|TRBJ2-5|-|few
CASSPTPLRAGQETQYF
TGTGCCAGCAGCCCCACCCCGCTGAGAGCGGGCCAAGAGACCCAGTACTTC